A selection of T cell receptor beta chains follows, all from one sample in a study of beta chain features in type 1 diabetes. Method: immunoSEQ multiplex PCR; TCRdb's copy keeps in-frame clones and lacks some. The sample yields 200,000 to 300,000 clones, roughly two thirds seen once. The sample taken for sequencing was naive CD4+ T cells from blood. The receptors originated from a man in his thirties or forties in good health. The CDR3 runs from the conserved cysteine through the conserved F or W. The D gene is left open where the match is weak. A row's size may be missing; if present it is once, few, many or a size class.

D	V	size	J	DNA	CDR3
.	TRBV30	few	TRBJ2-3	TGTGCCTGGAGCGAATATACGGATACGCAGTATTTT	CAWSEYTDTQYF
.	TRBV30	.	TRBJ2-1	TGTGCCTGGAGTGTCTTGGCCGAGCAGTTCTTC	CAWSVLAEQFF
.	TRBV27	.	TRBJ1-5	TGTGCCAGCAGTTTAGAGGGGCCGGGGCGCAATCAGCCCCAGCATTTT	CASSLEGPGRNQPQHF
.	TRBV4-2	few	TRBJ2-1	TGTGCCGTCGGACGGCCGCCCAATGAGCAGTTCTTC	CAVGRPPNEQFF
TRBD2	TRBV29-1	few	TRBJ2-3	TGCAGCGTTGATCAGGGATTAGCGGGGGGCACCACAGATACGCAGTATTTT	CSVDQGLAGGTTDTQYF
.	TRBV29-1	.	TRBJ2-2	TGCAGCGGTGCCACCGGGACGAACACCGGGGAGCTGTTTTTT	CSGATGTNTGELFF
.	TRBV9	few	TRBJ1-2	TGTGCCAGCAGCGTCGACAGCTATGGCTACACCTTC	CASSVDSYGYTF
TRBD1	TRBV30	.	TRBJ2-7	TGTGCCTGGAGTGTACGACAGGGGACCTACGAGCAGTACTTC	CAWSVRQGTYEQYF
TRBD2	TRBV6-1	.	TRBJ2-3	TGTGCCAGCAGTAGACTAGCGGGGGCCACAGATACGCAGTATTTT	CASSRLAGATDTQYF
.	TRBV2	.	TRBJ2-1	TGTGCCAGCAGTGAAGCAGGTATAACCTACAATGAGCAGTTCTTC	CASSEAGITYNEQFF
.	TRBV30	.	TRBJ2-7	TGTGCCTGGAGCGCCCGTGGCGAGCAGTACTTC	CAWSARGEQYF
.	TRBV29-1	few	TRBJ2-3	TGCATCACCGGGGCGGGAGATACGCAGTATTTT	CITGAGDTQYF
TRBD1	TRBV4-3	.	TRBJ2-3	TGCGCCAGCAGCCCTGGGACAGTAGATACGCAGTATTTT	CASSPGTVDTQYF
.	TRBV6-5	.	TRBJ2-7	TGTGCCAGCAGTCGACAGCCAGTTGTCAACGAGCAGTACTTC	CASSRQPVVNEQYF
.	TRBV7-9	.	TRBJ2-7	TGTGCCAGCAGCTTAACCAGCTCCTACGAGCAGTACTTC	CASSLTSSYEQYF
.	TRBV7-8	.	TRBJ2-7	TGTGCCAGCAGCTCCCGGTGGGCCTACGAGCAGTACTTC	CASSSRWAYEQYF
.	TRBV25-1	.	TRBJ1-3	TGTGCCAGCAGTGGCAGGGCGAACGGAAACACCATATATTTT	CASSGRANGNTIYF
.	TRBV20-1	.	TRBJ1-1	TGCAGTGCGGGGGGAAGGAATGAAGCTTTCTTT	CSAGGRNEAFF
TRBD2	TRBV5-4	.	TRBJ2-5	TGTGCCAGCAGCAAGGACTGGGGAGGGGAGACCCAGTACTTC	CASSKDWGGETQYF
.	TRBV7-9	.	TRBJ2-2	TGTGCCAGCAGCTTAGTTAGCGACACCGGGGAGCTGTTTTTT	CASSLVSDTGELFF
.	TRBV2	.	TRBJ2-5	TGTGCCAGCATGGGTTCCGTAGAGACCCAGTACTTC	CASMGSVETQYF
.	TRBV7-9	.	TRBJ2-3	TGTGCCACTCTAGGAGGGGACTTCACAGATACGCAGTATTTT	CATLGGDFTDTQYF
.	TRBV19	.	TRBJ2-1	TGTGCCAGTAGTCGTGAAGGATACAATGAGCAGTTCTTC	CASSREGYNEQFF